Sequencing of this TCR beta chain was carried out in a study of T cells in Graves' hyperthyroidism and ophthalmopathy. Points from the study as a whole: Ophthalmopathy, as predicted by the model, came a median approximately 6.5 months after the prediction. Expanded thyroid clonotypes (above 0.001) were mostly also found in blood.

V gave up 6 bases and J gave up 6 bases, with 11 bases separating them. The CDR3 spans 13 residues. Germline assignment: CDR1 MDHEN and CDR2 SYDVKM. This clonotype was seen repeatedly, ten times or more. The target antigen is unknown. Aged 18 to 65, the patients had hyperthyroidism that was newly diagnosed and had lasted under 2 months. On the basis of clinical symptoms, serum thyroxine and TRAb, thyroid ultrasound and orbital computed tomography, diagnoses were made. RNA transcripts provided the source from which TCR beta CDR3 regions were amplified. Researchers ran a first-round RT-PCR on the TCR CDR3 using the HTBI primer set. From the multiplex PCR reads, TCRdb called clonotypes with MiXCR, one entry per CDR3 protein. The repertoire holds hundreds of thousands of distinct CDR3 sequences, with around 15% as singletons.

The sample taken for sequencing was blood. The chain employs TRBV28 and TRBJ2-2; no firm D call. This clonotype was sampled from a woman under 40 with Graves' hyperthyroidism. CDR3 amino acids: CASRMGTAGELFF. DNA of the CDR3: TGTGCCAGCAGAATGGGTACCGCCGGGGAGCTGTTTTTT.